This T cell receptor (beta chain) was recorded in a study of naive and memory T cell subsets. Two oligonucleotides, mixed equimolar, formed the beta constant-region primer covering TRBC1 and TRBC2. The ligated cDNA underwent four PCR rounds using SP2 and nested alpha and beta constant-region primers. TCRdb itself ran the UMI-ligation and nested PCR reads through MiXCR, one entry per CDR3 protein. Of about 90,000 distinct CDR3 sequences in the sample, roughly 10% are singletons; the top ten hold around 0.13%. This clonotype showed up just a few times. Its antigen is undetermined. Trimming took off 0 bases at V and 4 bases at J, with 9 bases between the two ends. There are 14 residues in the CDR3. Germline values: CDR1 SEHNR, CDR2 FQNEAQ (reference sequence). Study results and caveats: Especially in CD8 cells, naive repertoires contained a few larger clonotypes, possibly CD45RA-re-expressing memory cells.

The TCR sequence derives from a human donor in good health. Sequences were obtained from naive CD4+ T cells from blood. The chain carries TRBV7-9 and TRBJ1-2; D unresolved. CDR3 bases: TGTGCCAGCAGCTTAGCGAGTCCTCCCTATGGCTACACCTTC. Translating gives CASSLASPPYGYTF.